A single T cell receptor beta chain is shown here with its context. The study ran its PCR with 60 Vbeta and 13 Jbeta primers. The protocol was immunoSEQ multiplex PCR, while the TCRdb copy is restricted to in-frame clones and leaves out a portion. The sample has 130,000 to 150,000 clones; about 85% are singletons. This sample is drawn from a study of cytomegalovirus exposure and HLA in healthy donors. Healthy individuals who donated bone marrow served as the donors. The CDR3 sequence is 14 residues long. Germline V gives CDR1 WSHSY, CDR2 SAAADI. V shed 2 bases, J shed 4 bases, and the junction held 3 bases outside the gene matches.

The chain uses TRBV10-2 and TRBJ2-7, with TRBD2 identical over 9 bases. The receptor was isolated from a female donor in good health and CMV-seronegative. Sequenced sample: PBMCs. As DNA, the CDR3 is TGCGCCAGCAGTGAGGCGGGAGGGCTGTACGAGCAGTACTTC. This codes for CASSEAGGLYEQYF.